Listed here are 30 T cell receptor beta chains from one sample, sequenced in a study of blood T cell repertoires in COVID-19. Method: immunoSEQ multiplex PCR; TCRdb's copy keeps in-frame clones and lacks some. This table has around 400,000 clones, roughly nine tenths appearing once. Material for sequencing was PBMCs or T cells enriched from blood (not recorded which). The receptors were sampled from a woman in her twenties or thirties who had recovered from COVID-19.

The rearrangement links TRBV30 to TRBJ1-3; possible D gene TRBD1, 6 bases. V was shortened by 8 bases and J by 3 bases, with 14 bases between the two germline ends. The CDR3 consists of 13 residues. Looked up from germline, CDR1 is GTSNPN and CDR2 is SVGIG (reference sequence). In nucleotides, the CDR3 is TGTGCCCGGGGACGGGACAATGGAAACACCATATATTTT. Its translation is CARGRDNGNTIYF.

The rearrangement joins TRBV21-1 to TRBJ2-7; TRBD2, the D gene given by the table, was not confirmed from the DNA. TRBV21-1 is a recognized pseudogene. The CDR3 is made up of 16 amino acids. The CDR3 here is CATYHPPNYCPYEQYF. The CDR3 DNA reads TGTGCCACCTACCACCCCCCAAACTATTGTCCCTACGAGCAGTACTTC.

The CDR3 region is CASSVEGRGLTGELFF. The CDR3 DNA reads TGTGCCAGCAGCGTAGAAGGCAGGGGGCTTACCGGGGAGCTGTTTTTT. V usage is TRBV9 and J usage is TRBJ2-2, with TRBD1 matching 8 bases. J lost 5 bases, V lost 0 bases, and 6 bases had no gene match. The CDR3 spans 16 residues. CDR1 is SGDLS, CDR2 YYNGEE, per germline.

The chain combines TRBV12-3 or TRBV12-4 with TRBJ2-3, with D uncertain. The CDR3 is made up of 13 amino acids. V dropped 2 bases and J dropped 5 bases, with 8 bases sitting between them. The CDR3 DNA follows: TGTGCCAGCAGTTTAACAACCCGAGATACGCAGTATTTT. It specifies CASSLTTRDTQYF.

DNA of the CDR3: TGTGCCTGGAGGGGGGGACGGGTCTACAATTCACCCCTCCACTTT. Its protein is CAWRGGRVYNSPLHF. This sequence joins TRBV30 and TRBJ1-6; D possibly corresponds to TRBD1 (5 bases). Between the trimmed V and J ends, which lost 3 bases and 7 bases, there was a span of 16 bases. The CDR3 loop spans 15 amino acids. The germline CDR1 and CDR2 sequences are GTSNPN and SVGIG (reference sequence).

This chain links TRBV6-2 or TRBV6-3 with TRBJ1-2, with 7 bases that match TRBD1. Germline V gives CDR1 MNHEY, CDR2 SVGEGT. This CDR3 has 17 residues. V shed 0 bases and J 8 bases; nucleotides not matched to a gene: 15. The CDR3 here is CASSYSSEWTGKWGYTF. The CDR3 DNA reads TGTGCCAGCAGTTACTCGTCCGAATGGACAGGCAAGTGGGGCTACACCTTC.

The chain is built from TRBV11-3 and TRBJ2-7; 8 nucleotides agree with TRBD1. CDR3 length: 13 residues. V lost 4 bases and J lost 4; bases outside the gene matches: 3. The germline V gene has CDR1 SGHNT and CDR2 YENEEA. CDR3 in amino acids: CASSYGQGYEQYF. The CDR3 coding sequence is TGTGCCAGCAGCTACGGACAGGGATACGAGCAGTACTTC.

The CDR3 protein is CASNLPSSYEQYF. The CDR3 DNA follows: TGTGCCAGCAACCTACCAAGCTCCTACGAGCAGTACTTC. The chain employs TRBV27 and TRBJ2-7; no firm D call. The V end was cut by 7 bases, the J end by 0 bases, with 10 bases between. The CDR3 runs to 13 residues. Germline lookup yields CDR1 MNHEY and CDR2 SMNVEV (reference sequence).

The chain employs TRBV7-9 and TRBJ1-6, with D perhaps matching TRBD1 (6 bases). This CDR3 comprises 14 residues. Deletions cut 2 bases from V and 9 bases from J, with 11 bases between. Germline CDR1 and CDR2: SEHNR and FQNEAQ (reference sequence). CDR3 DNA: TGTGCCAGCAGCTTAAATCAGGGGAGTTCACCCCTCCACTTT. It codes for CASSLNQGSSPLHF.

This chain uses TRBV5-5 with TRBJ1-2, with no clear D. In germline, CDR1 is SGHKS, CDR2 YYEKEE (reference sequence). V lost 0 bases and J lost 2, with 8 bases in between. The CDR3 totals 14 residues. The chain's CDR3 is CASSLGAGNYGYTF. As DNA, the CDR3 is TGTGCCAGCAGCTTGGGTGCCGGGAACTATGGCTACACCTTC.

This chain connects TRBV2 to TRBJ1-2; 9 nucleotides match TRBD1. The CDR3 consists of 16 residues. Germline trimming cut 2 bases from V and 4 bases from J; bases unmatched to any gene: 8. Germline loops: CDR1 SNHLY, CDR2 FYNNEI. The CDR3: CASSELSGQGGYGYTF. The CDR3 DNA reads TGTGCCAGCAGTGAATTGTCGGGACAGGGCGGCTATGGCTACACCTTC.

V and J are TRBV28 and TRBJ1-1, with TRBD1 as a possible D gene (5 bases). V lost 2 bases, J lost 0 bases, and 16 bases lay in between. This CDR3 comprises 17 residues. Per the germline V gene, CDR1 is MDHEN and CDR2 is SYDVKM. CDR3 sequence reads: CASSLPTRQLVNTEAFF. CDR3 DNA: TGTGCCAGCAGTTTACCCACCAGACAGCTTGTGAACACTGAAGCTTTCTTT. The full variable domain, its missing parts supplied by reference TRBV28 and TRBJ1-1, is DVKVTQSSRYLVKRTGEKVFLECVQDMDHENMFWYRQDPGLGLRLIYFSYDVKMKEKGDIPEGYSVSREKKERFSLILESASTNQTSMYLCASSLPTRQLVNTEAFFGQGTRLTVV.

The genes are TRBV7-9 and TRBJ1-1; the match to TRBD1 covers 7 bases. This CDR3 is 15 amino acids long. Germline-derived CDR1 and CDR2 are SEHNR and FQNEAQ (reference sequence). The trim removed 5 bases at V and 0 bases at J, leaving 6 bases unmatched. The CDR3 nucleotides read TGTGCCAGCAGCCTTAGACAGGGCCTGAACACTGAAGCTTTCTTT. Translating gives CASSLRQGLNTEAFF.

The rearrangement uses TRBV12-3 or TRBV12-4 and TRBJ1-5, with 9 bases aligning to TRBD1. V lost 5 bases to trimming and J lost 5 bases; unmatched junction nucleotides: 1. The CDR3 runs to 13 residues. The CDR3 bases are TGTGCCAGCAGTGGACAGGGGCATCAGCCCCAGCATTTT. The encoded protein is CASSGQGHQPQHF.

DNA for the CDR3: TGTGCCAGCACTATAACGGGCGGGAGGGAAGGCTACACCTTC. Translated: CASTITGGREGYTF. The chain uses TRBV11-3 and TRBJ1-2; no clear D gene. This CDR3 is 14 amino acids long. Germline CDR1 reads SGHNT; CDR2 reads YENEEA. V lost 7 bases and J lost 8, with 20 bases in between.

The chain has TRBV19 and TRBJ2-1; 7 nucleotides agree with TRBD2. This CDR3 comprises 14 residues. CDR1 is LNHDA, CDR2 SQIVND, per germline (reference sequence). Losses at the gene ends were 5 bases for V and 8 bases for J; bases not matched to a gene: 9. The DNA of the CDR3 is TGTGCCAGTAGTGGACTAGGGTCCGCCCATGAGCAGTTCTTC. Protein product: CASSGLGSAHEQFF.

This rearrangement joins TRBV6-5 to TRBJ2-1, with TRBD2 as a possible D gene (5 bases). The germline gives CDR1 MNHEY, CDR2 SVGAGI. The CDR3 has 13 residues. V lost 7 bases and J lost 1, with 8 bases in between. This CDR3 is CASTRGSYNEQFF. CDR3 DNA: TGTGCCAGCACCCGAGGGTCCTACAATGAGCAGTTCTTC.

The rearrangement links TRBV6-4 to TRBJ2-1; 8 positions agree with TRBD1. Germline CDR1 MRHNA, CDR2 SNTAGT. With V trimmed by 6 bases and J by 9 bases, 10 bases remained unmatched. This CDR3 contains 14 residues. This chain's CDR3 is CASRIDRGYIEQFF. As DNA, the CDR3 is TGTGCCAGCAGAATCGACAGGGGTTATATTGAGCAGTTCTTC.

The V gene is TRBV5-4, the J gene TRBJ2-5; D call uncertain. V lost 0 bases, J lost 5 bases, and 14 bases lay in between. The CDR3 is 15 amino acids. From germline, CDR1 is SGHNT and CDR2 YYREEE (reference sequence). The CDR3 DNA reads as TGTGCCAGCAGCTTGGGCTCTTCCCCCGAGGAGACCCAGTACTTC. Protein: CASSLGSSPEETQYF.

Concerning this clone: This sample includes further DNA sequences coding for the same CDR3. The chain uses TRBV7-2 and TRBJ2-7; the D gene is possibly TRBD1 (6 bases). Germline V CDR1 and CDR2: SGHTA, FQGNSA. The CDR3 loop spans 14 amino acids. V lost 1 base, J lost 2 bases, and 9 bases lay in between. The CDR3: CASSLVRGTYEQYF. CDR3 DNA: TGTGCCAGCAGCTTAGTCAGGGGCACCTACGAGCAGTACTTC.

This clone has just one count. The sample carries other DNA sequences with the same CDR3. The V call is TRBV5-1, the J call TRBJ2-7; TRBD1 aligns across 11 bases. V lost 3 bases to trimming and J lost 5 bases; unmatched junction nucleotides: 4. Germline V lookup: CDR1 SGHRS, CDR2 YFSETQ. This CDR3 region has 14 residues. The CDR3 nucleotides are TGCGCCAGCAGCTGGGGACAGGGGGGCGACGAGCAGTACTTC. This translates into CASSWGQGGDEQYF. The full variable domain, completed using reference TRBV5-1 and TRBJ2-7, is KAGVTQTPRYLIKTRGQQVTLSCSPISGHRSVSWYQQTPGQGLQFLFEYFSETQRNKGNFPGRFSGRQFSNSRSEMNVSTLELGDSALYLCASSWGQGGDEQYFGPGTRLTVT.

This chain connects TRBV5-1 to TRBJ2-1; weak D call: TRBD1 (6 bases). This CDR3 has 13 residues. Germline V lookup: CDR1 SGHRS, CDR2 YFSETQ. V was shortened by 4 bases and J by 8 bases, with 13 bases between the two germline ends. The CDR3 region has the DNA TGCGCCAGCAGCACCCCCGAGGGGGATGAGCAGTTCTTC. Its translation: CASSTPEGDEQFF.

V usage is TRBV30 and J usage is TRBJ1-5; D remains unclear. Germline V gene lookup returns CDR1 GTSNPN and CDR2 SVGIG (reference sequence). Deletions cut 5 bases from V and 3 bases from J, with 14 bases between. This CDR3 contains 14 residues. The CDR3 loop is CAWADQCSNQPQHF. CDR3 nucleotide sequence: TGTGCCTGGGCCGATCAGTGTTCCAATCAGCCCCAGCATTTT.

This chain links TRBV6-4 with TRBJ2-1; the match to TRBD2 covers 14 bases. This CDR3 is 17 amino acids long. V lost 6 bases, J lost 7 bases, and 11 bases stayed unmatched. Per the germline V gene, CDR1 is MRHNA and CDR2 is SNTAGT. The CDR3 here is CASSRRLAGGPGNEQFF. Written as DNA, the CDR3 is TGTGCCAGCAGCCGACGACTAGCGGGGGGGCCGGGGAATGAGCAGTTCTTC.

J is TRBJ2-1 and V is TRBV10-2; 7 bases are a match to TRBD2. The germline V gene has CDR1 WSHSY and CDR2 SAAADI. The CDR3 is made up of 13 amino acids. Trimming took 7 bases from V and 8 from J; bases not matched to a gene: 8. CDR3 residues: CASTGGSGDEQFF. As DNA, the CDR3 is TGCGCCAGCACTGGCGGGAGTGGAGATGAGCAGTTCTTC.

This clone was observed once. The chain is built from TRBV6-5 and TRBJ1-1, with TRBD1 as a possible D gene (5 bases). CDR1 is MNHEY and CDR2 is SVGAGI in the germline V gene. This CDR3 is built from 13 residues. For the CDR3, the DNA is TGTGCTATCAAAGCAGGGCCCAACACTGAAGCTTTCTTT. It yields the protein CAIKAGPNTEAFF.

In DNA form, the CDR3 reads TGTGCCAGCAGCCAAGTCGGGCAGCCCCAGCATTTT. This gives the protein CASSQVGQPQHF. This chain connects TRBV14 to TRBJ1-5; D is uncertain. The ends were cut back, 1 base at V and 7 bases at J, with 5 bases in the middle. Germline CDR1 and CDR2: SGHDN and FVKESK. This CDR3 comprises 12 residues.

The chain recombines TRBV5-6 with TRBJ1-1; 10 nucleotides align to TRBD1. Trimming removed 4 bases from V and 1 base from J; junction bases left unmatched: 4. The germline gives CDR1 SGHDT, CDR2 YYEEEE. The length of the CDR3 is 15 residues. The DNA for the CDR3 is TGTGCCAGCAGCCAAGGGACAGGGGCGAACACTGAAGCTTTCTTT. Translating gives CASSQGTGANTEAFF. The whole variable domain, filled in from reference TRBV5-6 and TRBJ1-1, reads DAGVTQSPTHLIKTRGQQVTLRCSPKSGHDTVSWYQQALGQGPQFIFQYYEEEERQRGNFPDRFSGHQFPNYSSELNVNALLLGDSALYLCASSQGTGANTEAFFGQGTRLTVV.

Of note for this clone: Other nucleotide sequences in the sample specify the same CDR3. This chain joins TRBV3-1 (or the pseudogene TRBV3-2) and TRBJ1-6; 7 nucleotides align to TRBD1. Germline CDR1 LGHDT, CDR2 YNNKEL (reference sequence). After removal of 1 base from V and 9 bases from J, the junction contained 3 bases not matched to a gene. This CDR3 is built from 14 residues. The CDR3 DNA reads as TGTGCCAGCAGCCAAGGACAGGGAGGTTCACCCCTCCACTTT. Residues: CASSQGQGGSPLHF.

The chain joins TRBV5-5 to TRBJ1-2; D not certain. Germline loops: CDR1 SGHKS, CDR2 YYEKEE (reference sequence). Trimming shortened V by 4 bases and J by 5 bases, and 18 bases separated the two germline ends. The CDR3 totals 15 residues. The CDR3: CASSPERRQIYGYTF. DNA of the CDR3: TGTGCCAGCAGCCCAGAGCGGCGGCAGATATATGGCTACACCTTC. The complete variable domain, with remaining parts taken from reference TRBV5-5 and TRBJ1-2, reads DAGVTQSPTHLIKTRGQQVTLRCSPISGHKSVSWYQQVLGQGPQFIFQYYEKEERGRGNFPDRFSARQFPNYSSELNVNALLLGDSALYLCASSPERRQIYGYTFGSGTRLTVV.